These 9 T cell receptor beta chains were all obtained from the same sample, sequenced in a study of regulatory T cells in long-lasting Graves disease. Described time point: newly diagnosed GD, antithyroid drugs for less than 3 months. Isolated PBMC RNA provided the starting material for the TCR library. Assembly of TCR beta libraries relied on iRepertoire HTBI primers together with Arm-PCR of CDR3 regions. TCRdb reprocessed the multiplex PCR reads via MiXCR and lists one record per CDR3 protein. Here the sample spans hundreds of thousands of distinct CDR3 sequences, 15% to 20% being singletons. These data were also reused for a study on T cells in Graves' hyperthyroidism and ophthalmopathy.

The sequencing here drew on peripheral blood mononuclear cells (PBMCs), taken at new diagnosis, from a patient treated with antithyroid drugs. These receptors came from a woman aged 25 to 39 with Graves disease.

This clonotype occurred many times. The rearrangement joins TRBV6-1 to TRBJ1-4; no reliable D call. The CDR3 is 14 residues long. CDR1 is MNHNS and CDR2 is SASEGT in the germline V gene. V gave up 8 bases and J gave up 0 bases, with 10 bases separating them. Written as DNA, the CDR3 is TGTGCCAGCGCCAGAGATGCAACTAATGAAAAACTGTTTTTT. This codes for CASARDATNEKLFF.

This chain links TRBV18 with TRBJ2-4, with TRBD1 as a possible D gene (6 bases). Trimming stripped 0 bases from V and 2 bases from J, with 8 bases between. There are 15 residues in the CDR3. Germline CDR1 KGHSH, CDR2 LQKENI. CDR3 bases: TGTGCCAGCTCACCACCGAGGGACACCAAAAACATTCAGTACTTC. It encodes CASSPPRDTKNIQYF.

This clonotype was observed a few times. This chain links TRBV20-1 with TRBJ2-1; TRBD2 matches 8 bases. V dropped 3 bases and J dropped 8; count of bases not matched to a gene: 12. Germline CDR1 is DFQATT and CDR2 is SNEGSKA (reference sequence). This CDR3 comprises 15 residues. CDR3 region: CSASPTSGGGHEQFF. CDR3 sequence (DNA): TGCAGTGCTAGTCCCACTAGCGGAGGTGGGCATGAGCAGTTCTTC.

This clonotype has just a few counts. An end of the junction does not agree with germline; a read error may underlie this. The V gene is TRBV3-1, the J gene TRBJ1-4, with unresolved D. Germline CDR1 reads LGHDT; CDR2 reads YNNKEL (reference sequence). The CDR3 covers 15 residues. As DNA, the CDR3 is TGTGCCAGCAGCCGGGGTAAGGTTACTAGTGAAAAACTGTTTTTT. Translated: CASSRGKVTSEKLFF.

The genes are TRBV25-1 and TRBJ2-3; 10 bases match TRBD1. CDR3 size: 15 residues. Germline V gene data show CDR1 as MGHDK and CDR2 as SYGVNS. With V trimmed by 1 base and J by 4 bases, 2 bases remained unmatched. The CDR3 DNA reads TGTGCCAGCAGTGAATTAGGGACAGGGGCAGATACGCAGTATTTT. Protein product: CASSELGTGADTQYF.

This chain uses TRBV6-5 with TRBJ1-2, with D possibly TRBD1 on 6 matching bases. Between the trimmed V and J ends, which lost 6 bases and 5 bases, there was a span of 16 bases. Germline V gene lookup returns CDR1 MNHEY and CDR2 SVGAGI. The CDR3 totals 14 residues. CDR3 sequence (DNA): TGTGCCAGCAGCTACGACAGGACCTCGTATGGCTACACCTTC. This sequence encodes CASSYDRTSYGYTF.

This clonotype was detected many times. The chain uses TRBV19 and TRBJ1-2; D not resolved. This CDR3 has 13 residues. CDR1 and CDR2 from the germline V gene are LNHDA and SQIVND (reference sequence). Trimming stripped 6 bases from V and 3 bases from J, with 11 bases between. Here the CDR3 reads CASSGVMDYGYTF. The CDR3 DNA reads as TGTGCCAGTAGCGGGGTTATGGACTATGGCTACACCTTC.

The V call is TRBV12-3 or TRBV12-4, the J call TRBJ1-3, with D uncertain. Trimming cost V 5 bases and J 2 bases, with 10 bases left between them. CDR3 length: 14 residues. The CDR3 region has the DNA TGTGCCAGCAGTGTTTTGCGGACTGGAAACACCATATATTTT. Residues: CASSVLRTGNTIYF.

V and J are TRBV5-4 and TRBJ2-2; weak D call: TRBD1 (5 bases). The CDR3 covers 16 residues. The V gene's germline CDR1 is SGHNT and CDR2 YYREEE (reference sequence). V gave up 5 bases and J gave up 1 base, with 15 bases separating them. The CDR3 nucleotides are TGTGCCAGCAGAACAAGGGGCCCTGAGAACACCGGGGAGCTGTTTTTT. This codes for CASRTRGPENTGELFF.